The 30 T cell receptor beta chains below were found in one sample sequenced in a study of CD8+ T cells in alopecia areata. Extraction of RNA preceded its reverse transcription into cDNA, which served as the sequencing template. Produced via immunoSEQ multiplex PCR; TCRdb's table is partial and in-frame only. Of roughly 230,000 clones listed, less than 45% are singletons. Documented treatment: oral pan-JAK inhibitor, 5-10 mg twice daily. Material: CD4+ T cells sorted from blood, obtained around week 36, from a patient treated with tofacitinib. The receptors originated from a human donor with alopecia areata.

This clone has a handful of counts. The V call is TRBV10-2, the J call TRBJ2-5, with 11 bases that match TRBD2. The V gene's germline CDR1 is WSHSY and CDR2 SAAADI. The CDR3 has 16 amino acids. V shed 3 bases, J shed 5 bases, and the junction held 8 bases outside the gene matches. In nucleotides, the CDR3 is TGCGCCAGCAGTGAACTTGGGACTAGCGGTCGGGAGACCCAGTACTTC. Its translation is CASSELGTSGRETQYF.

This chain connects TRBV29-1 to TRBJ2-7, with 9 bases aligning to TRBD1. Losses at the gene ends were 1 base for V and 5 bases for J; bases not matched to a gene: 3. The CDR3 is 13 residues long. Germline V gene data show CDR1 as SQVTM and CDR2 as ANQGSEA. In DNA, the CDR3 is TGCAGCGTTGAAGGGGGACAGGGCAACGAGCAGTACTTC. Translated, it gives CSVEGGQGNEQYF.

The chain links TRBV6-5 to TRBJ1-2; 8 bases match TRBD1. Germline lookup yields CDR1 MNHEY and CDR2 SVGAGI. V lost 6 bases, J lost 7 bases, and 10 bases stayed unmatched. The CDR3 runs 14 residues. For the CDR3, the DNA is TGTGCCAGCAGATCGATCGGACAGGGCTTTGGCTACACCTTC. Its translation: CASRSIGQGFGYTF.

There are a few counts of this clone. The chain uses TRBV20-1 and TRBJ2-5; D gene ambiguous. The end of the DNA fits TRBJ2-7 better, so the J call may be wrong. The CDR3 spans 11 residues. CDR1 DFQATT and CDR2 SNEGSKA come from the germline V gene (reference sequence). DNA for the CDR3: TGCAGTGCCCCTCAGCGAGGCGAGCAGTACTTC. As protein: CSAPQRGEQYF.

This clone was found a few times. The CDR3 DNA reads TGTGCCAGCAGCCAAGTGGTGAGCACCGGGGAGCTGTTTTTT. This codes for CASSQVVSTGELFF. The chain combines TRBV14 with TRBJ2-2; D unresolved. The germline CDR1 and CDR2 sequences are SGHDN and FVKESK. This CDR3 region has 14 residues. V was pared by 1 base and J by 4 bases, with 7 bases between.

The chain links TRBV12-5 to TRBJ1-2; TRBD1 aligns across 7 bases. The germline V gene encodes CDR1 LGHNT and CDR2 FRNRAP. V lost 6 bases to trimming and J lost 2 bases; unmatched junction nucleotides: 3. The CDR3 totals 13 residues. The CDR3 coding sequence is TGTGCTAGTGGCTCGGGACAGAACTATGGCTACACCTTC. Protein product: CASGSGQNYGYTF.

This clone was detected only a few times. The chain carries TRBV29-1 and TRBJ2-7, with no clear D. This CDR3 has 14 residues. The V and J ends lost 4 bases and 10 bases respectively, with 23 bases between them. Germline-derived CDR1 and CDR2 are SQVTM and ANQGSEA. The CDR3 region has the DNA TGCAGCGTTGGTGACGGATCCCCCTCCTCCCTCCAGTACTTC. Its protein product is CSVGDGSPSSLQYF.

This clone showed up just a few times. The chain recombines TRBV20-1 with TRBJ1-2; 8 bases are a match to TRBD1. The V gene end was trimmed by 1 base and the J gene end by 8 bases; junction bases not matched to a gene: 0. The CDR3 extends over 11 amino acids. Germline V gives CDR1 DFQATT, CDR2 SNEGSKA (reference sequence). CDR3 sequence: CSARAGGGYTF. The CDR3 DNA reads as TGCAGTGCTAGAGCAGGGGGCGGCTACACCTTC.

This clone was observed a handful of times. J is TRBJ2-1 and V is TRBV23-1, with D maybe TRBD1 (6 bases). TRBV23-1 is placed among ORFs of uncertain function. With 2 bases removed from V and 5 bases from J, the gap between germline ends came to 13 bases. This CDR3 region has 15 residues. The CDR3 DNA follows: TGCGCCAGCAGTCAACCGGGACACACGCACAATGAGCAGTTCTTC. As protein: CASSQPGHTHNEQFF.

This clone has more than one count but fewer than ten. V usage is TRBV29-1 and J usage is TRBJ1-2; 7 nucleotides match TRBD1. This CDR3 comprises 13 residues. Germline CDR1 and CDR2: SQVTM and ANQGSEA. V was pared by 3 bases and J by 7 bases, with 8 bases of the junction left unmatched. The CDR3 here is CSVEEDRRGGYTF. In nucleotides, the CDR3 is TGCAGCGTTGAGGAGGACAGGAGGGGTGGCTACACCTTC.

This clone was detected a few times. The genes are TRBV30 and TRBJ2-3; D gene uncertain. The CDR3 runs 13 residues. The germline CDR1 and CDR2 sequences are GTSNPN and SVGIG (reference sequence). V shed 1 base and J shed 0 bases, with 5 bases lying between them. The CDR3 DNA is TGTGCCTGGAGTGCACGGAGCACAGATACGCAGTATTTT. Translated, it gives CAWSARSTDTQYF.

The gene calls are TRBV6-6 and TRBJ2-3, with no clear D. Germline CDR1 reads MNHNY; CDR2 reads SVGAGI (reference sequence). V dropped 4 bases and J dropped 6 bases, with 8 bases sitting between them. This CDR3 is built from 12 residues. CDR3 in amino acids: CASSLGRDTQYF. As DNA, the CDR3 is TGTGCCAGCAGTTTGGGCCGGGATACGCAGTATTTT.

This chain connects TRBV9 to TRBJ2-5; 7 bases line up with TRBD1. From germline, CDR1 is SGDLS and CDR2 YYNGEE. Trimming removed 4 bases from V and 1 base from J; junction bases left unmatched: 4. The CDR3 totals 14 residues. CDR3: CASSPGQVQETQYF. The CDR3, as DNA: TGTGCCAGCAGCCCTGGACAGGTCCAAGAGACCCAGTACTTC.

This clone was observed a single time. The chain has TRBV7-9 and TRBJ2-6; TRBD2 aligns across 7 bases. V gave up 3 bases and J gave up 0 bases; unmatched junction bases: 5. This CDR3 spans 17 amino acids. The germline gives CDR1 SEHNR, CDR2 FQNEAQ (reference sequence). This chain's CDR3 is CASSLPGGYSGANVLTF. The CDR3 DNA reads as TGTGCCAGCAGCTTGCCGGGGGGATACTCTGGGGCCAACGTCCTGACTTTC.

The J gene is TRBJ2-5, the V gene TRBV18; tentatively, D is TRBD2 (6 bases). There are 14 residues in the CDR3. Per the germline V gene, CDR1 is KGHSH and CDR2 is LQKENI. The V end was cut by 1 base, the J end by 1 base, with 7 bases between. The DNA for the CDR3 is TGTGCCAGCTCACCACGGAGGGCCCAAGAGACCCAGTACTTC. Its protein product is CASSPRRAQETQYF. Full variable domain (remainder filled in from reference TRBV18 and TRBJ2-5): NAGVMQNPRHLVRRRGQEARLRCSPMKGHSHVYWYRQLPEEGLKFMVYLQKENIIDESGMPKERFSAEFPKEGPSILRIQQVVRGDSAAYFCASSPRRAQETQYFGPGTRLLVL.

This chain uses TRBV4-3 with TRBJ2-7; 11 nucleotides line up with TRBD2. The CDR3 is made up of 16 amino acids. J was trimmed by 0 bases and V by 1 base; bases with no gene match: 2. CDR1 is LGHNA and CDR2 is YSLEER in the germline V gene. CDR3 coding DNA: TGCGCCAGCAGCCAAGCTACTAGCGGGAGCTCCTACGAGCAGTACTTC. This translates into CASSQATSGSSYEQYF.

The rearrangement joins TRBV6-6 to TRBJ1-4; no definite D call. Trimming pared 6 bases from V and 8 bases from J, leaving 7 bases between. This CDR3 is built from 11 residues. The germline gives CDR1 MNHNY, CDR2 SVGAGI (reference sequence). This CDR3 is CASRLGEKLFF. CDR3 sequence (DNA): TGTGCCAGCAGGCTGGGAGAAAAACTGTTTTTT.

This chain uses TRBV2 with TRBJ2-7; no reliable D call. Germline lookup yields CDR1 SNHLY and CDR2 FYNNEI. V was cut by 7 bases and J by 5 bases, with 9 bases left in between. CDR3 size: 11 residues. This CDR3 is CASTEQNEQYF. The CDR3 coding sequence is TGTGCCAGCACCGAACAGAACGAGCAGTACTTC.

The V call is TRBV30, the J call TRBJ1-2; D is possibly TRBD1 (5 bases). The CDR3 sequence is 13 residues long. The germline CDR1 and CDR2 sequences are GTSNPN and SVGIG (reference sequence). V lost 8 bases to trimming and J lost 8 bases, with 21 bases between them. CDR3: CAGSRDRLDGYTF. The CDR3 bases are TGTGCCGGAAGTCGGGACCGCCTTGACGGCTACACCTTC. The full variable domain, rest sourced from reference TRBV30 and TRBJ1-2, is SQTIHQWPATLVQPVGSPLSLECTVEGTSNPNLYWYRQAAGRGLQLLFYSVGIGQISSEVPQNLSASRPQDRQFILSSKKLLLSDSGFYLCAGSRDRLDGYTFGSGTRLTVV.

This clone has just a few counts. The genes are TRBV7-2 and TRBJ1-5, with D unresolved. The V end lost 1 base, the J end lost 4 bases, and 8 bases lay between the germline ends. Germline V gene sequence: CDR1 SGHTA, CDR2 FQGNSA. The CDR3 is 14 residues long. CDR3 sequence (DNA): TGTGCCAGCAGCTTAGTTCTCGGAAATCAGCCCCAGCATTTT. Encoded protein: CASSLVLGNQPQHF.

This clone is a singleton in its sample. V gene TRBV7-9 combines with J gene TRBJ2-1; D unclear. CDR3 length: 19 residues. Germline loops: CDR1 SEHNR, CDR2 FQNEAQ (reference sequence). With 4 bases removed from V and 7 bases from J, the gap between germline ends came to 29 bases. The CDR3 coding sequence is TGTGCCAGCAGCTCCCTCGGGTATACACGGCAGGACCTCAGGAATGAGCAGTTCTTC. Its translation is CASSSLGYTRQDLRNEQFF.

Of note for this clone: Additional DNA sequences in this sample encode the identical CDR3. CDR3 nucleotides: TGTGCCACCAGCAGAGTGGAATTAGAGACCCAGTACTTC. It encodes CATSRVELETQYF. The chain carries TRBV15 and TRBJ2-5; D not resolved. The germline V and J ends were trimmed by 1 base and 4 bases, with 7 bases remaining between them. The CDR3 is 13 amino acids. Germline CDR1 reads LNHNV; CDR2 reads YYDKDF (reference sequence).

The chain uses TRBV10-3 and TRBJ1-2, with 8 positions matching TRBD1. This CDR3 contains 13 residues. Unmatched junction bases numbered 2, after V lost 5 bases and J lost 3 bases. The V gene's germline CDR1 is ENHRY and CDR2 SYGVKD. CDR3 residues: CAISPGQDYGYTF. The CDR3 nucleotides read TGTGCCATCAGTCCGGGACAGGACTATGGCTACACCTTC.

This clone has just a few counts. This sequence joins TRBV6-5 and TRBJ2-5; TRBD1 aligns across 7 bases. This CDR3 comprises 13 residues. Germline V gene lookup returns CDR1 MNHEY and CDR2 SVGAGI. J gave up 5 bases and V 6 bases, and 6 bases lay outside the gene matches. CDR3 in DNA: TGTGCCAGCAGCCCGACAGGGCGCGAGACCCAGTACTTC. It encodes CASSPTGRETQYF.

Note on this clone: One end of the junction is discordant with germline, which a read error may explain. The chain recombines TRBV5-4 with TRBJ2-1; 11 bases agree with TRBD2. The V gene's germline CDR1 is SGHNT and CDR2 YYREEE (reference sequence). CDR3 length: 16 residues. CDR3 nucleotides: TGCGCCAGCAGCCAAGGAACTAGCGGGAGATACAATGAGCAGTTCTTC. Its protein product is CASSQGTSGRYNEQFF.

This clone was counted only a few times. Other nucleotide sequences from this sample produce the same CDR3. The chain is built from TRBV19 and TRBJ2-3; 7 nucleotides match TRBD2. This CDR3 comprises 13 residues. The V segment lost 8 bases and the J segment 1 base; nucleotides outside the gene matches: 3. From germline, CDR1 is LNHDA and CDR2 SQIVND (reference sequence). CDR3 loop: CASEAGRTDTQYF. CDR3 nucleotide sequence: TGTGCCAGTGAAGCGGGACGCACAGATACGCAGTATTTT.

Comments on this clone: The germline gene is not matched at one end of the junction; a read error may be the cause. The J gene is TRBJ2-2, the V gene TRBV14; 9 bases agree with TRBD1. Germline CDR1 is SGHDN and CDR2 is FVKESK. This CDR3 region has 16 residues. The CDR3 DNA reads as TGTGCCAGCAGCCAACCCGGGACAGGGAACACCGGGAAGCTGTTTTTT. This codes for CASSQPGTGNTGKLFF.

This sequence joins TRBV25-1 and TRBJ1-6; D remains unclear. V dropped 3 bases and J dropped 10 bases, with 7 bases sitting between them. CDR3 length: 12 residues. Germline V gene data show CDR1 as MGHDK and CDR2 as SYGVNS. The CDR3 is CASSESLSPLHF. CDR3 DNA: TGTGCCAGCAGTGAGTCCCTCTCACCCCTCCACTTT.

The chain is built from TRBV11-2 and TRBJ1-4; weak D call: TRBD1 (6 bases). The V end was cut by 5 bases, the J end by 7 bases, with 11 bases between. The CDR3 has 13 residues. CDR1 is SGHAT and CDR2 is FQNNGV in the germline V gene. The CDR3 spells CASSPNRAEKLFF. The CDR3 DNA reads TGTGCCAGCAGCCCCAACAGGGCTGAAAAACTGTTTTTT.

This clone has more than one count but fewer than ten. This sequence joins TRBV29-1 and TRBJ2-3, with D hard to call. The CDR3 is made up of 12 amino acids. Trimming took off 3 bases at V and 1 base at J, with 5 bases between the two ends. The germline V gene encodes CDR1 SQVTM and CDR2 ANQGSEA. The CDR3 sequence: CSVDAGTDTQYF. CDR3 sequence (DNA): TGCAGCGTTGACGCGGGCACAGATACGCAGTATTTT.